This entry describes one T cell receptor (beta chain). This clone was seen a single time. The antigen it recognizes is unknown. There are no base qualities to consult, and no much larger clone falls within one base. The CDR3 has 15 amino acids, counting the end cysteine and phenylalanine. The kept DNA is CDR3 alone, 45 bases in frame from the first base. CDR1 and CDR2 are read off the germline V gene (reference sequence) as SGHNT and YYREEE. The junction shows trimming of 1 base on V and 1 base on J, plus 11 bases between the germline ends. The entry originates in a study of a mutant IDH1 vaccine in newly diagnosed glioma (dated by TCRdb to 2020 to 2022). Concerning the study at large: The approximately 32 treated patients were approximately 62% male and about 40% female, with a mean age of approximately 40 years. For exploratory analyses, around 23 treated patients had longitudinal TCRB deep sequencing done wherever samples were available. Prior to enrollment, standard therapy consisting of radiotherapy alone, temozolomide alone, or radiochemotherapy with temozolomide had been administered to patients, with the combination being received by most patients. Peripheral blood was drawn at six visits: V03 (baseline), V05, V07, V10, V12 and V13. Broad study findings and their caveats: Immune responses induced by the vaccine were seen in approximately 92% of patients across multiple MHC alleles. According to the authors, sample limitations meant that analyses of patient blood samples could not be reproduced. No apparent relationship was observed between pseudoprogression and alterations in the top peripheral T cell clonotypes detected by TCRB sequencing. Selection of PBMC samples for TCRB deep sequencing was based on availability.

The time point label here, explained by the study, means: baseline, week 1 (first vaccination visit). The sample's treatment or condition label, decoded: pre-vaccination baseline after standard-of-care therapy. The donors had newly diagnosed IDH1-mutant astrocytomas of WHO grade 3 or 4 that showed loss of nuclear ATRX. The samples were drawn from NOA16, a multicentre, single-arm, open-label phase I trial in Germany that tested a mutant IDH1 peptide vaccine in humans for the first time. Visit V03 blood draws served as the baseline sample for immunogenicity testing. Genomic DNA for TCRB sequencing was extracted from EDTA blood using the DNeasy Blood and Tissue Kit. The library was produced with the immunoSEQ multiplex PCR assay. Following the manufacturer's protocol, the hsTCRB Kit was used to amplify rearranged TCR beta chain sequences. Sequencing of TCRB libraries was carried out on an Illumina MiSeq. In the authors' own workflow: The proprietary platform of the kit vendor was used for demultiplexing, trimming and gene mapping. Held by TCRdb, this immuneACCESS table contains in-frame sequences only and omits some clones. Under half of the omission traces to an unresolved V gene where checked; the cause of the rest is unknown. The V and J calls and clone size come from that table; D and trimming were worked out from the DNA. This sample lists more than 50,000 clones; about 86% were detected once. Clones ranked in the top ten supply approximately 2.6% of the sample.

The sequence derives from a man aged 30 to 45 with glioma. The chain is encoded by TRBV5-4 joined to TRBJ1-1, with the D gene too uncertain to name. The sequencing used PBMCs, collected from a glioma patient treated with radiotherapy, temozolomide or both. The encoded CDR3 is CASSLPPGENTEAFF. The DNA sequence reads TGTGCCAGCAGCTTGCCCCCCGGGGAGAACACTGAAGCTTTCTTT.